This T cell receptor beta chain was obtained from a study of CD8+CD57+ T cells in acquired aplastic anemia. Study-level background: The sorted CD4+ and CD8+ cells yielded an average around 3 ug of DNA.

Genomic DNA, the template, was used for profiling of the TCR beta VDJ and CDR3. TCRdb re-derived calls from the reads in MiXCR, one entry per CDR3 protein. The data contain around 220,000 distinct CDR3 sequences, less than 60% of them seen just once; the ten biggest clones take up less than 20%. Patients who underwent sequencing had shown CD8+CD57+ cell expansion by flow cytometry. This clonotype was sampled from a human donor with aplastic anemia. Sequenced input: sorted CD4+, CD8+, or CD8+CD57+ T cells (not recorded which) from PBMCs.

The CDR3 nucleotides are TGCGCCAGCCAGGAGACAGGGCGCGAAAAACTGTTTTTT. This gives the protein CASQETGREKLFF. The chain has TRBV5-1 and TRBJ1-4; TRBD1 agrees at 7 bases. This CDR3 comprises 13 residues. The trim removed 7 bases at V and 8 bases at J, leaving 8 bases unmatched. Germline V gives CDR1 SGHRS, CDR2 YFSETQ. The whole variable domain, remainder taken from reference TRBV5-1 and TRBJ1-4, is KAGVTQTPRYLIKTRGQQVTLSCSPISGHRSVSWYQQTPGQGLQFLFEYFSETQRNKGNFPGRFSGRQFSNSRSEMNVSTLELGDSALYLCASQETGREKLFFGSGTQLSVL.